The 23 T cell receptor beta chains below were found in one sample sequenced in a study of cytomegalovirus exposure and HLA in healthy donors. Both 60 Vbeta primers and 13 Jbeta primers went into the PCR. TCRdb keeps only in-frame clones here, not all; method: immunoSEQ multiplex PCR. The table lists about 150,000 clones, 80% to 90% of them singletons. The sequenced sample was PBMCs. The origin of the receptors is a woman aged 40-49 years in good health and CMV-seropositive.

The chain joins TRBV4-1 to TRBJ1-5, with TRBD1 as a possible D gene (6 bases). Trimming cost V 3 bases and J 6 bases, with 15 bases left between them. Germline V gives CDR1 MGHRA, CDR2 YSYEKL. CDR3 length: 15 amino acids. The chain's CDR3 is CASSQWTDLGQPQHF. The CDR3, as DNA: TGCGCCAGCAGCCAGTGGACAGATCTGGGTCAGCCCCAGCATTTT.

This chain connects TRBV28 to TRBJ2-1, with 13 bases fitting TRBD2. Germline CDR1 MDHEN, CDR2 SYDVKM. The ends lost 5 bases at V and 4 bases at J; junction bases unmatched: 17. CDR3 length equals 20 residues. The CDR3 spells CASSPLPGTSGTKVYNEQFF. The CDR3 DNA reads as TGTGCCAGCAGTCCTCTTCCCGGGACTAGCGGGACGAAAGTTTACAATGAGCAGTTCTTC. Full variable domain (outside the CDR3, taken from reference TRBV28 and TRBJ2-1): DVKVTQSSRYLVKRTGEKVFLECVQDMDHENMFWYRQDPGLGLRLIYFSYDVKMKEKGDIPEGYSVSREKKERFSLILESASTNQTSMYLCASSPLPGTSGTKVYNEQFFGPGTRLTVL.

J is TRBJ2-1 and V is TRBV4-3, with 12 bases that match TRBD2. V was pared by 0 bases and J by 14 bases, with 5 bases of the junction left unmatched. The length of the CDR3 is 14 residues. Germline V gene sequence: CDR1 LGHNA, CDR2 YSLEER. DNA for the CDR3: TGCGCCAGCAGCCAAGATCAAACTAGCGGGGGGAAGTTCTTC. As protein: CASSQDQTSGGKFF.

Remarks on this clone: The sample contains more than one DNA sequence encoding this CDR3. V is TRBV5-1 and J is TRBJ2-7, with TRBD1 matching over 7 bases. The CDR3 has 15 residues. Germline V gene sequence: CDR1 SGHRS, CDR2 YFSETQ. Trimming took 5 bases from V and 6 from J; bases not matched to a gene: 14. The CDR3 sequence is CASSSSGQFTIEQYF. In DNA form, the CDR3 reads TGCGCCAGCAGTTCGTCGGGACAGTTCACTATCGAGCAGTACTTC.

The V and J genes are TRBV30 and TRBJ1-1; D perhaps matches TRBD1 (6 bases). The germline CDR1 and CDR2 sequences are GTSNPN and SVGIG (reference sequence). V lost 2 bases and J lost 0, with 10 bases in between. This CDR3 is built from 14 residues. Here the CDR3 reads CAWSTRTVNTEAFF. The CDR3 coding sequence is TGTGCCTGGAGTACCCGGACAGTGAACACTGAAGCTTTCTTT.

The sample holds a few counts of this clone. The chain recombines TRBV30 with TRBJ2-7, with D possibly TRBD1 on 6 matching bases. The germline CDR1 and CDR2 sequences are GTSNPN and SVGIG (reference sequence). V lost 1 base and J 0 bases, leaving 13 bases between the germline ends. The CDR3 has 15 amino acids. This chain's CDR3 is CAWSGTDRSSYEQYF. The CDR3 coding sequence is TGTGCCTGGAGTGGAACCGACAGGAGCTCCTACGAGCAGTACTTC.

The chain joins TRBV29-1 to TRBJ2-1; 9 bases map to TRBD2. Germline V gives CDR1 SQVTM, CDR2 ANQGSEA. CDR3 length equals 15 residues. V shed 2 bases and J 8 bases; nucleotides not matched to a gene: 10. CDR3 coding DNA: TGCAGCGTTGAACCCCGGGGTAGCGGGAGCTATGAGCAGTTCTTC. It encodes CSVEPRGSGSYEQFF.

This clone has more than one count but fewer than ten. The chain carries TRBV7-3 and TRBJ1-4, with D hard to call. Germline loops: CDR1 SGHTA, CDR2 FQGTGA. CDR3 length equals 10 residues. Trimming shortened V by 7 bases and J by 17 bases, and 14 bases separated the two germline ends. The CDR3 nucleotides read TGTGCCAGCATCCTTTCGAGGCTTTTTTTT. Its protein product is CASILSRLFF.

The V and J genes are TRBV19 and TRBJ1-5; D is ambiguous. Germline V gene lookup returns CDR1 LNHDA and CDR2 SQIVND (reference sequence). V was cut by 4 bases and J by 7 bases, with 8 bases left in between. This CDR3 contains 12 residues. This CDR3 reads CASSRLRQPQHF. In DNA, the CDR3 is TGTGCCAGTAGTAGGCTGAGGCAGCCCCAGCATTTT.

The J gene is TRBJ1-1, the V gene TRBV28; D unresolved. CDR1 and CDR2 from the germline V gene are MDHEN and SYDVKM. This CDR3 comprises 16 residues. Between the trimmed V and J ends, which lost 2 bases and 1 base, there was a span of 14 bases. CDR3 residues: CASSLRAGSSNTEAFF. The CDR3, as DNA: TGTGCCAGCAGTTTAAGGGCGGGCAGCTCGAACACTGAAGCTTTCTTT. Full variable domain (remainder filled in from reference TRBV28 and TRBJ1-1): DVKVTQSSRYLVKRTGEKVFLECVQDMDHENMFWYRQDPGLGLRLIYFSYDVKMKEKGDIPEGYSVSREKKERFSLILESASTNQTSMYLCASSLRAGSSNTEAFFGQGTRLTVV.

The chain couples TRBV27 to TRBJ1-4; D is unresolved. From germline, CDR1 is MNHEY and CDR2 SMNVEV (reference sequence). CDR3 length: 14 amino acids. V was trimmed by 7 bases and J by 3 bases, leaving 12 bases between them. The DNA of the CDR3 is TGTGCCAGCACCCTCCGCGGGCCTAATGAAAAACTGTTTTTT. Amino acids: CASTLRGPNEKLFF.

The chain recombines TRBV19 with TRBJ2-2, with 12 bases fitting TRBD1. V trimming: 7 bases; J trimming: 3 bases; junction bases outside the gene matches: 9. The CDR3 is made up of 17 amino acids. Germline V lookup: CDR1 LNHDA, CDR2 SQIVND (reference sequence). CDR3 residues: CASKKWGQGADTGELFF. The DNA for the CDR3 is TGTGCCAGTAAAAAGTGGGGACAGGGGGCGGACACCGGGGAGCTGTTTTTT.

The chain has TRBV7-9 and TRBJ1-2; no clear D gene. The CDR3 is 11 residues long. The germline gives CDR1 SEHNR, CDR2 FQNEAQ (reference sequence). The V end was cut by 5 bases, the J end by 6 bases, with 7 bases between. In DNA form, the CDR3 reads TGTGCCAGCAGCCGCACTGATGGCTACACCTTC. Amino acid sequence: CASSRTDGYTF.

CDR3 nucleotides: TGTGCCAGCACTTCGGTGCGGGGGGACAGTAACTATGGCTACACCTTC. It codes for CASTSVRGDSNYGYTF. The V call is TRBV28, the J call TRBJ1-2, with TRBD1 matching over 7 bases. Germline assignment: CDR1 MDHEN and CDR2 SYDVKM. The CDR3 sequence is 16 residues long. The V segment lost 7 bases and the J segment 1 base; nucleotides outside the gene matches: 12.

The gene calls are TRBV6-1 and TRBJ1-3; the match to TRBD1 covers 7 bases. Germline V gene data show CDR1 as MNHNS and CDR2 as SASEGT. V lost 3 bases, J lost 5 bases, and 7 bases stayed unmatched. This CDR3 is 15 amino acids long. DNA of the CDR3: TGTGCCAGCAGTGACCCCGGGACAGATAGAAACACCATATATTTT. It encodes CASSDPGTDRNTIYF.

The CDR3 loop reads CASSQEGGYGYTF. The CDR3 bases are TGCGCCAGCAGCCAAGAAGGGGGATATGGCTACACCTTC. V usage is TRBV4-3 and J usage is TRBJ1-2, with a possible D match to TRBD1 (6 bases). V lost 0 bases and J 5 bases, leaving 7 bases between the germline ends. This CDR3 spans 13 amino acids. Germline V CDR1 and CDR2: LGHNA, YSLEER.

This clone came up a few times. J is TRBJ2-5 and V is TRBV28; D is uncertain. Trimming stripped 6 bases from V and 2 bases from J, with 10 bases between. The CDR3 has 13 amino acids. Germline V CDR1 and CDR2: MDHEN, SYDVKM. CDR3 region: CASSLVLQETQYF. The CDR3 DNA sequence: TGTGCCAGCAGCCTCGTCTTACAAGAGACCCAGTACTTC.

This chain links TRBV27 with TRBJ1-4, with a weak D call TRBD1 (5 bases). The CDR3 loop spans 15 amino acids. V lost 8 bases and J lost 5, with 18 bases in between. The germline gives CDR1 MNHEY, CDR2 SMNVEV (reference sequence). The CDR3 region is CASRSYRLINEKLFF. In nucleotides, the CDR3 is TGTGCCAGCCGATCCTACAGGTTGATCAATGAAAAACTGTTTTTT.

The V and J genes are TRBV19 and TRBJ2-3; 8 bases line up with TRBD2. With V trimmed by 8 bases and J by 1 base, 11 bases remained unmatched. CDR3 length: 16 amino acids. Germline CDR1 is LNHDA and CDR2 is SQIVND (reference sequence). The DNA for the CDR3 is TGTGCCAGTCGTTCCCCAGCGGGAGAAGGCACAGATACGCAGTATTTT. Translated: CASRSPAGEGTDTQYF.

V gene TRBV5-1 combines with J gene TRBJ2-5, with a weak D call TRBD1 (6 bases). The better agreement between TRBJ2-7 and the DNA end casts doubt on the J call. This CDR3 comprises 11 residues. From germline, CDR1 is SGHRS and CDR2 YFSETQ. CDR3 sequence: CASGGQYEQYF. As DNA, the CDR3 is TGCGCCAGCGGGGGACAATACGAGCAGTACTTC.

The chain joins TRBV7-2 to TRBJ2-5, with D perhaps matching TRBD2 (6 bases). The CDR3 is 12 amino acids. Per the germline V gene, CDR1 is SGHTA and CDR2 is FQGNSA. V was trimmed by 2 bases and J by 9 bases, leaving 10 bases between them. This chain's CDR3 is CASSLLWEAQYF. The CDR3 coding sequence is TGTGCCAGCAGCTTATTGTGGGAGGCCCAGTACTTC.

The J gene is TRBJ1-6, the V gene TRBV7-2; TRBD1 is a possible D gene (5 bases). The CDR3 runs to 14 residues. V was cut by 7 bases and J by 6 bases, with 13 bases left in between. The germline V gene encodes CDR1 SGHTA and CDR2 FQGNSA. The CDR3 bases are TGTGCCAGCATCAGAACCGGGGGTAATTCACCCCTCCACTTT. It is translated as CASIRTGGNSPLHF.

A remark on this clone: The junction shows a germline mismatch at one end, possibly a read error. V and J are TRBV7-9 and TRBJ2-7, with 7 bases aligning to TRBD1. Germline CDR1 SEHNR, CDR2 FQNEAQ (reference sequence). CDR3 length: 12 amino acids. Here the CDR3 reads CSSSSGQVVWYF. The CDR3 DNA reads TGTTCCAGCAGCTCCGGACAGGTAGTGTGGTACTTC. Using reference TRBV7-9 and TRBJ2-7 for the parts outside the CDR3, the full variable domain is DTGVSQNPRHKITKRGQNVTFRCDPISEHNRLYWYRQTLGQGPEFLTYFQNEAQLEKSRLLSDRFSAERPKGSFSTLEIQRTEQGDSAMYLCSSSSGQVVWYFGPGTRLTVT.